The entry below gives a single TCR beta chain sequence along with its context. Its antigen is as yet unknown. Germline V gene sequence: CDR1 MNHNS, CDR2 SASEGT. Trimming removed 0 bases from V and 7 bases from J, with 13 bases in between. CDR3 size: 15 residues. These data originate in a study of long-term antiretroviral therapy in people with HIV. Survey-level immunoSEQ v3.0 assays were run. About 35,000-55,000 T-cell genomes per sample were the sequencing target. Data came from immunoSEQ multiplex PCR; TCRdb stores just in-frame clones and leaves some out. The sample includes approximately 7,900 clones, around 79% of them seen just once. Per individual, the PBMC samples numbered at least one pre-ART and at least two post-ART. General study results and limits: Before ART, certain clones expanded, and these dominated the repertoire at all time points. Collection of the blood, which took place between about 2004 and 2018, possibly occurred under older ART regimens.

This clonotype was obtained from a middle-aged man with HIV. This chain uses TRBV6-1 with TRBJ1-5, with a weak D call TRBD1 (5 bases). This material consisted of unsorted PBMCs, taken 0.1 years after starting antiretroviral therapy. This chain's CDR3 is CASSEAEGARQPQHF. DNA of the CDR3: TGTGCCAGCAGTGAAGCAGAAGGGGCTAGGCAGCCCCAGCATTTT.